This TCR beta chain was identified during a study of CD8 T cells in Susac syndrome (dated by TCRdb to between 2018 and 2021). Regarding the research as a whole: Repertoire sequencing was used to test whether CD8+ T cell activation and differentiation in Susac syndrome was antigen driven. The study compared CD8+ T cell repertoire clonality among about a dozen healthy donors, some 14 Susac syndrome patients and approximately 16 multiple sclerosis patients.

Study-level results and caveats: The number of individuals in the TCR sequencing and HLA analysis was recognized as being relatively small.

Regarding this clonotype: The specificity of this receptor is unknown. The input lacks base qualities; no much larger clone sits a single base away.

Peripheral blood CD8+ and CD4+ T cells from healthy donors, Susac syndrome patients and multiple sclerosis patients were profiled using high-throughput TCR beta sequencing. Multiple sclerosis controls were treatment-naive patients with stable or active relapsing-remitting disease fulfilling revised McDonald criteria. CD8+ TEMRA cells were enriched by FACS, while bulk CD8+ and CD4+ T cells were purified by magnetic negative isolation. Blood was drawn into EDTA tubes, processed within 24 hours, and PBMCs were isolated by density gradient centrifugation. PBMCs intended for TCR sequencing were cryopreserved in liquid nitrogen and thawed later in a water bath at 37 degrees C. A purity of at least 90% was achieved for sorted or isolated CD4+, CD8+ and CD8+ TEMRA cells. V lost 4 bases and J lost 6 bases, and the count of bases not matched to a germline gene is 5. The CDR3 numbers 13 residues from cysteine through phenylalanine. Only the CDR3 portion is preserved as DNA: 39 bases, with reading frame beginning at the first base. CDR1 SQVTM and CDR2 ANQGSEA are derived from the germline V gene.

RNA was extracted with the RNeasy kit and roughly 0.45 to 1 ug was reverse transcribed using random hexamers. TCR beta CDR3 regions were amplified with the immunoSEQ multiplex PCR assay covering 54 Vbeta and 13 Jbeta segments. Bias from PCR amplification was corrected by using a synthetic template baseline for primer optimization and for computational correction. Per the source publication's procedure: Reads were annotated to V, D and J genes per IMGT and analyzed with immunoSEQ Analyzer, keeping only productive sequences. To calculate clonality, Shannon entropy was normalized by log2 of the number of productive unique sequences and then subtracted from one. For each patient and control, public and private clones were evaluated among the 100 most prevalent clones. Clones were defined as Susac-specific if absent from the healthy and MS cohorts, from roughly 1,100 published viral clones and from other ImmuneACCESS disease sequences. The public reads were reanalyzed by TCRdb: fastp trimming at Q25, MiXCR alignment, in-frame beta chains only. Rows with one shared CDR3 protein collapse into an entry with the most common genes and DNA. What appears here as the V and J calls and clone size reflects TCRdb's work, not the paper's. For this sample the table gives hundreds of thousands of distinct CDR3 sequences, of which 85% were detected only once. The ten largest make up under 0.15% of the sample.

The material sequenced was CD8+ T cells from PBMCs. The rearranged chain carries TRBV29-1 and TRBJ2-1, and 8 junctional nucleotides match TRBD1. This receptor was taken from a human donor with multiple sclerosis. The DNA reads TGCAGCGTTGTACAGGGGGTCGTCAATGAGCAGTTCTTC. The encoded protein is CSVVQGVVNEQFF.